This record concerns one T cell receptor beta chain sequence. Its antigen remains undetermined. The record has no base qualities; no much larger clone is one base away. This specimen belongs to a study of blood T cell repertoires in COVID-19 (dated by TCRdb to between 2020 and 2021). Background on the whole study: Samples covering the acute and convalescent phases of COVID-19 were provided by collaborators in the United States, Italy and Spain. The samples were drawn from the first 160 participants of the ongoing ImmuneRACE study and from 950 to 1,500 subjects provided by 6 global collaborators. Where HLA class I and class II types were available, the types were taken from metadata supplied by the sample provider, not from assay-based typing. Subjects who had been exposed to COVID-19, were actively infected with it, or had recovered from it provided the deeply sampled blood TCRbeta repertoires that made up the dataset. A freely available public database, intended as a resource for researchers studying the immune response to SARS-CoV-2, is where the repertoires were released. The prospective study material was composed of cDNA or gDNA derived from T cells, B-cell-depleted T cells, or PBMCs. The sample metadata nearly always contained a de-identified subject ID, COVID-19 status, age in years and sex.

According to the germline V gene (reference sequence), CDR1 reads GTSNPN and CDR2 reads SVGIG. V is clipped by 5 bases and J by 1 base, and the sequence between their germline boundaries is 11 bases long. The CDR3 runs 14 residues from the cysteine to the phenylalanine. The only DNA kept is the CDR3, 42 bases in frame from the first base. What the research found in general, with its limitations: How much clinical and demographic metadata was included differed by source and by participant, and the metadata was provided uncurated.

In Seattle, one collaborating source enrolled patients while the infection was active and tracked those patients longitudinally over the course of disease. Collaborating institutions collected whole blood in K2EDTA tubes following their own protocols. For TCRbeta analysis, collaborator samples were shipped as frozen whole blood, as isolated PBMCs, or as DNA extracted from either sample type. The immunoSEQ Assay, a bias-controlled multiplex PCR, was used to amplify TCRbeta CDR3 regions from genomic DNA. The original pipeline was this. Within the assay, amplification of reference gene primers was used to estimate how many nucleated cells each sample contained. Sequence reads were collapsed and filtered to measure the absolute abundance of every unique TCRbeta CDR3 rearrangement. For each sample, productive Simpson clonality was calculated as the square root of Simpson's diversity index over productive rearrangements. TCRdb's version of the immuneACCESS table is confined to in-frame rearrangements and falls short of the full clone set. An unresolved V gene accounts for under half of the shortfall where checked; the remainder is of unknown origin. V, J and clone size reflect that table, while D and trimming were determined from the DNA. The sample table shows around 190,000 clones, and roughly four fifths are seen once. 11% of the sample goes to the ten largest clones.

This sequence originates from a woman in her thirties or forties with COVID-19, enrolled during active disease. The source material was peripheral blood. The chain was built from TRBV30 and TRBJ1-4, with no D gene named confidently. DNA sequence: TGTGCCTGGGGAGGAGGGCAAACTAATGAAAAACTGTTTTTT. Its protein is CAWGGGQTNEKLFF.